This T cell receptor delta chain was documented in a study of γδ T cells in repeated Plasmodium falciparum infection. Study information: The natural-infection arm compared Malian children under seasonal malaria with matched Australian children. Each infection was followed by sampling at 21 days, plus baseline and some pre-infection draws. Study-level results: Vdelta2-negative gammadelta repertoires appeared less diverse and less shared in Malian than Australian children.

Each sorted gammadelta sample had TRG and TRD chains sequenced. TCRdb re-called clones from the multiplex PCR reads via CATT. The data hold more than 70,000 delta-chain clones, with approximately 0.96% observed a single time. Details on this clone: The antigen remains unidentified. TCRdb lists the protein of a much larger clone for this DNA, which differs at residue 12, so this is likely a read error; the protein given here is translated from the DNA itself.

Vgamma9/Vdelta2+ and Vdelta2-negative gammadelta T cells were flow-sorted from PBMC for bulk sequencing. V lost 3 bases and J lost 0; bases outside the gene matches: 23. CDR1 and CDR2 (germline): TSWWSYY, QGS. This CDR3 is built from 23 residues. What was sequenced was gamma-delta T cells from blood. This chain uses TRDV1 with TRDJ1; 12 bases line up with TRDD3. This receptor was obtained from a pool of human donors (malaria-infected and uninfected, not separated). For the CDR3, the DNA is TGTGCTCTTGGGGAGCCGGCTAAGAGCAGAATGGACTGGGGGATACCGTACACCGATAAACTCATCTTT. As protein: CALGEPAKSRMDWGIPYTDKLIF.